Listed here are 19 T cell receptor beta chains from one sample, sequenced in a study of graft-versus-host responses after intestinal transplantation. Sequenced by immunoSEQ multiplex PCR; TCRdb stores in-frame clones only, minus some. The data hold approximately 130,000 clones, with over 85% observed a single time. No cognate antigen is known for these TCRs. The specimen was unstimulated CD4+ T cells sorted from spleen or lymph node cells, collected before intestinal transplant. The receptors were gathered from a human donor who received an intestinal transplant.

The chain joins TRBV6-1 to TRBJ2-2; 9 bases match TRBD1. Germline lookup yields CDR1 MNHNS and CDR2 SASEGT. The CDR3 totals 15 residues. The J segment lost 6 bases and the V segment lost 4 bases, leaving 6 bases of the junction unmatched. The CDR3 sequence: CASSVGQGTAGELFF. The CDR3 nucleotides are TGTGCCAGCAGTGTGGGACAGGGAACGGCCGGGGAGCTGTTTTTT.

The chain has TRBV6-5 and TRBJ1-5; D gene uncertain. V lost 4 bases to trimming and J lost 3 bases, with 13 bases between them. The CDR3 runs 15 residues. CDR1 and CDR2 from the germline V gene are MNHEY and SVGAGI. The CDR3 nucleotides are TGTGCCAGCAGTTTATCCGGGTCCCTCAATCAGCCCCAGCATTTT. It codes for CASSLSGSLNQPQHF.

The genes are TRBV6-5 and TRBJ2-7; D may be TRBD1 (6 bases). The V and J ends lost 5 bases and 4 bases respectively, with 12 bases between them. The CDR3 sequence is 13 residues long. Germline CDR1 and CDR2: MNHEY and SVGAGI. The DNA for the CDR3 is TGTGCCAGCAGTCAGGGGCTGCAGTACGAGCAGTACTTC. This codes for CASSQGLQYEQYF.

V and J are TRBV6-1 and TRBJ1-2; D not resolved. Germline CDR1 and CDR2: MNHNS and SASEGT. The CDR3 is 15 residues long. V was cut by 2 bases and J by 4 bases, with 14 bases left in between. The CDR3 reads CASSEIQVLGYGYTF. The CDR3 bases are TGTGCCAGCAGTGAAATCCAGGTGCTGGGCTATGGCTACACCTTC.

The chain combines TRBV21-1 with TRBJ1-1; the table's TRBD1 call for D was not verified on the DNA. TRBV21-1 is marked as a pseudogene. CDR3 length: 13 residues. The DNA for the CDR3 is TGTGCCACGGGGCCGGGACAATACGCTGAAGCTTTCTTT. Translation: CATGPGQYAEAFF.

A single count supports this clone. The rearrangement uses TRBV7-8 and TRBJ2-7; weak D call: TRBD2 (5 bases). Germline CDR1 reads SGHVS; CDR2 reads FQNEAQ. Trimming shortened V by 5 bases and J by 3 bases, and 14 bases separated the two germline ends. There are 14 residues in the CDR3. The CDR3 region is CASSTPEGLYEQYF. CDR3 DNA sequence: TGTGCCAGCAGCACCCCCGAGGGCCTCTACGAGCAGTACTTC.

The chain combines TRBV7-9 with TRBJ1-2, with unresolved D. The CDR3 is 12 residues long. Germline V lookup: CDR1 SEHNR, CDR2 FQNEAQ (reference sequence). Trimming stripped 5 bases from V and 5 bases from J, with 9 bases between. CDR3 DNA sequence: TGTGCCAGCAGCCTCGACGCGTATGGCTACACCTTC. Protein: CASSLDAYGYTF.

The V gene is TRBV7-2, the J gene TRBJ2-1, with 10 bases identical to TRBD2. CDR1 SGHTA and CDR2 FQGNSA come from the germline V gene. The CDR3 sequence is 15 residues long. The trim removed 3 bases at V and 4 bases at J, leaving 3 bases unmatched. CDR3 sequence: CASSFSGGNYNEQFF. CDR3 DNA sequence: TGTGCCAGCAGCTTTAGCGGGGGGAATTACAATGAGCAGTTCTTC.

The genes are TRBV29-1 and TRBJ1-5; perhaps TRBD1 as D (5 bases). Trimming pared 4 bases from V and 2 bases from J, leaving 12 bases between. This CDR3 is 14 amino acids long. Germline V gene data show CDR1 as SQVTM and CDR2 as ANQGSEA. The CDR3 protein is CSVAEGGGNQPQHF. The CDR3 DNA follows: TGCAGCGTTGCTGAAGGAGGGGGCAATCAGCCCCAGCATTTT.

This clone was detected only a few times. The gene calls are TRBV2 and TRBJ1-5, with D unclear. Germline CDR1 reads SNHLY; CDR2 reads FYNNEI. V gave up 6 bases and J gave up 6 bases, with 12 bases separating them. This CDR3 comprises 13 residues. CDR3 protein: CASRGYLRQPQHF. CDR3 sequence (DNA): TGTGCCAGCAGGGGGTACTTGCGTCAGCCCCAGCATTTT.

This chain connects TRBV10-1 to TRBJ2-5; 8 bases are shared with TRBD1. Near its end, the DNA agrees better with TRBJ2-7, so the J call may be wrong. This CDR3 is 15 amino acids long. The germline V gene has CDR1 WNHNN and CDR2 SYGVQD (reference sequence). For the CDR3, the DNA is TGCGCCAGCAGTAGAGGAACAGGGGGGTCCTACGAGCAGTACTTC. It specifies CASSRGTGGSYEQYF.

This sequence joins TRBV18 and TRBJ2-1; TRBD1 aligns across 7 bases. The CDR3 loop spans 15 amino acids. Germline trimming cut 0 bases from V and 10 bases from J; bases unmatched to any gene: 9. The germline V gene has CDR1 KGHSH and CDR2 LQKENI. CDR3 bases: TGTGCCAGCTCACCACCGGAGACAGGGCCTCGGGAGCAGTTCTTC. This gives the protein CASSPPETGPREQFF.

V gene TRBV2 combines with J gene TRBJ2-1, with 9 bases fitting TRBD2. Trimming cost V 4 bases and J 2 bases; bases outside gene matches: 6. The germline V gene encodes CDR1 SNHLY and CDR2 FYNNEI. This CDR3 comprises 16 residues. The CDR3 sequence: CASSGRGGGPYNEQFF. The CDR3 nucleotides are TGTGCCAGCAGTGGTCGCGGGGGGGGCCCCTACAATGAGCAGTTCTTC.

The chain has TRBV11-3 and TRBJ2-2, with D tentatively TRBD2 (5 bases). V lost 1 base and J 8 bases, leaving 23 bases between the germline ends. From germline, CDR1 is SGHNT and CDR2 YENEEA. The CDR3 has 18 amino acids. The CDR3 here is CASSLVPQPGLSTGELFF. The CDR3 coding sequence is TGTGCCAGCAGCTTAGTACCACAGCCGGGGTTGAGCACAGGGGAGCTGTTTTTT.

This clone showed up just once. The CDR3 DNA follows: TGTGCCAGCAGCCCGGGACTCTCCTACAATGAGCAGTTCTTC. It specifies CASSPGLSYNEQFF. V usage is TRBV6-6 and J usage is TRBJ2-1, with TRBD2 as a possible D gene (6 bases). Germline CDR1 and CDR2: MNHNY and SVGAGI (reference sequence). This CDR3 comprises 14 residues. The V and J ends lost 6 bases and 0 bases respectively, with 9 bases between them.

This sequence joins TRBV7-2 and TRBJ2-7, with 12 bases aligning to TRBD2. The CDR3 runs to 14 residues. V gave up 5 bases and J gave up 6 bases; unmatched junction bases: 5. Germline lookup yields CDR1 SGHTA and CDR2 FQGNSA. The CDR3 reads CASSRTSGAREQYF. CDR3 DNA sequence: TGTGCCAGCAGCCGGACTAGCGGGGCACGCGAGCAGTACTTC.

This chain connects TRBV19 to TRBJ2-3; 9 nucleotides line up with TRBD2. The J segment lost 4 bases and the V segment lost 5 bases, leaving 7 bases of the junction unmatched. The CDR3 is 15 amino acids. Germline V gene data show CDR1 as LNHDA and CDR2 as SQIVND (reference sequence). The CDR3 here is CASSSRGGRADTQYF. The CDR3 DNA reads TGTGCCAGTAGTTCGCGGGGGGGCCGTGCAGATACGCAGTATTTT.

This clone was detected only once. J is TRBJ2-1 and V is TRBV10-1, with TRBD2 matching 12 bases. This CDR3 region has 14 residues. J was trimmed by 8 bases and V by 4 bases; bases with no gene match: 3. Germline V gene sequence: CDR1 WNHNN, CDR2 SYGVQD (reference sequence). The chain's CDR3 is CASSASGGAHEQFF. The CDR3 DNA follows: TGCGCCAGCAGTGCTAGCGGGGGGGCCCATGAGCAGTTCTTC.

The genes are TRBV5-1 and TRBJ2-5, with D maybe TRBD2 (6 bases). Germline lookup yields CDR1 SGHRS and CDR2 YFSETQ. V lost 5 bases and J lost 2, with 16 bases in between. The CDR3 runs 15 residues. The CDR3 protein is CASRFNGTRQETQYF. In DNA form, the CDR3 reads TGCGCCAGCAGATTTAACGGGACTCGACAAGAGACCCAGTACTTC.